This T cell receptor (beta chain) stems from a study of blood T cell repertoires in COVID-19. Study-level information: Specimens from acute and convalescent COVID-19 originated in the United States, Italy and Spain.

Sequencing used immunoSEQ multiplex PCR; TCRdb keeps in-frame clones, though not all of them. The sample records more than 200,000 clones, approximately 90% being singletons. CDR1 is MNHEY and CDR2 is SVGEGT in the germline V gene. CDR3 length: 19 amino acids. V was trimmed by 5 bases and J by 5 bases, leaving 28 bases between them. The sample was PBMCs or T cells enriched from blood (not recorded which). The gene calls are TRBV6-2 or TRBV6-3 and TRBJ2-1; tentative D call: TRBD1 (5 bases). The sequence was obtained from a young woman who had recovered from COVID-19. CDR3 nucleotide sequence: TGTGCCAGCAGTAAGCTGAAATGGAAGGGGCTGCCGTATGACAATGAGCAGTTCTTC. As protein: CASSKLKWKGLPYDNEQFF.